The 9 T cell receptor beta chains in this list originate from one sample, sequenced in a study of blood T cell repertoires in COVID-19. The method was immunoSEQ multiplex PCR; TCRdb's version includes in-frame clones alone and lacks a portion of them. The sample contains approximately 27,000 clones, 88% of which appear only once. Sequences were obtained from peripheral blood. The receptor source for this set is a man aged 70-80 years with acute or convalescent COVID-19.

The genes are TRBV7-3 and TRBJ2-1, with D possibly TRBD2 on 6 matching bases. The ends were cut back, 7 bases at V and 2 bases at J, with 12 bases in the middle. Germline V gene sequence: CDR1 SGHTA, CDR2 FQGTGA. This CDR3 is built from 14 residues. For the CDR3, the DNA is TGTGCCAGCAATACCGGGGGTCCCTACAATGAGCAGTTCTTC. This encodes CASNTGGPYNEQFF.

J is TRBJ1-2 and V is TRBV9, with 8 bases aligning to TRBD1. From germline, CDR1 is SGDLS and CDR2 YYNGEE. Losses at the gene ends were 4 bases for V and 2 bases for J; bases not matched to a gene: 1. The CDR3 runs to 13 residues. The CDR3 reads CASSQGANYGYTF. The DNA for the CDR3 is TGTGCCAGCAGCCAGGGGGCCAACTATGGCTACACCTTC.

A single count supports this clone. The genes are TRBV6-5 and TRBJ2-3; 8 bases fit TRBD1. Germline lookup yields CDR1 MNHEY and CDR2 SVGAGI. V shed 4 bases and J 14 bases; nucleotides not matched to a gene: 11. The CDR3 has 13 residues. CDR3 sequence (DNA): TGTGCCAGCAGTTCCCTTGCAGGGGGCGCCCCGTATTTT. This gives the protein CASSSLAGGAPYF.

The chain uses TRBV18 and TRBJ2-7; D gene ambiguous. The CDR3 totals 14 residues. Germline V gene data show CDR1 as KGHSH and CDR2 as LQKENI. V lost 2 bases, J lost 1 base, and 9 bases lay in between. For the CDR3, the DNA is TGTGCCAGCTCACCAACCGACTCGTCCTACGAGCAGTACTTC. Translated: CASSPTDSSYEQYF.

The chain recombines TRBV7-2 with TRBJ2-5; TRBD2 aligns across 10 bases. The CDR3 length is 17 residues. Germline V gene sequence: CDR1 SGHTA, CDR2 FQGNSA. V lost 3 bases and J lost 7; bases outside the gene matches: 14. The CDR3 nucleotides are TGTGCCAGCAGCTTGAGCGGACTAGCGGAAAGCACGGGGACCCAGTACTTC. It specifies CASSLSGLAESTGTQYF.

This rearrangement joins TRBV4-3 to TRBJ2-1, with 8 bases matching TRBD2. V gave up 3 bases and J gave up 6 bases; unmatched junction bases: 4. Germline V gene data show CDR1 as LGHNA and CDR2 as YSLEER. The CDR3 totals 14 residues. The CDR3 loop is CASSHTGTSNEQFF. For the CDR3, the DNA is TGCGCCAGCAGCCATACCGGGACTAGCAATGAGCAGTTCTTC.

The chain couples TRBV6-2 or TRBV6-3 to TRBJ1-1; 7 positions match TRBD1. In germline, CDR1 is MNHEY, CDR2 SVGEGT. This CDR3 region has 16 residues. V gave up 2 bases and J gave up 4 bases; unmatched junction bases: 10. The CDR3 bases are TGTGCCAGCAGTTACCCCCCGGGACAGCGTTCCACTGAAGCTTTCTTT. Its protein product is CASSYPPGQRSTEAFF.

The chain has TRBV5-4 and TRBJ2-3, with a possible D match to TRBD2 (6 bases). Trimming took off 1 base at V and 2 bases at J, with 14 bases between the two ends. The CDR3 is 16 residues long. Germline-derived CDR1 and CDR2 are SGHNT and YYREEE (reference sequence). In DNA, the CDR3 is TGTGCCAGCAGCTTGCGTAGCGGACCAAACACAGATACGCAGTATTTT. Translated, it gives CASSLRSGPNTDTQYF.

This rearrangement joins TRBV2 to TRBJ2-3; a weak D match, TRBD2 (6 bases). The CDR3 sequence is 15 residues long. The V end was cut by 8 bases, the J end by 3 bases, with 18 bases between. Germline V gene data show CDR1 as SNHLY and CDR2 as FYNNEI. CDR3 bases: TGTGCCAGCGGCGGGGCCCCCCGGGGTACAGATACGCAGTATTTT. This encodes CASGGAPRGTDTQYF.